Following are 21 T cell receptor beta chains from one sample sequenced in a study of T cell clonality in common variable immunodeficiency. Study-wide findings and caveats: Fewer deletions and N-nucleotide insertions were reportedly seen in common variable immunodeficiency TCR beta sequences.

Libraries were prepared by immunoSEQ multiplex PCR; TCRdb keeps only in-frame clonotypes and omits some of them. The specimen has about 42,000 clones, none found just once. Antigens for these TCRs are unknown. Source material: peripheral blood mononuclear cells. All receptors derive from a human donor with common variable immunodeficiency.

Comments on this clone: Coverage ceases 3 residues before the CDR3 finishes, and the germline J gene fills in the end. The V call is TRBV19, the J call TRBJ1-6, with 8 bases identical to TRBD1. The CDR3 is 16 amino acids. The J segment lost 9 bases and the V segment lost 6 bases, leaving 13 bases of the junction unmatched. Germline CDR1 LNHDA, CDR2 SQIVND (reference sequence). The sequenced part of the CDR3 DNA is TGTGCCAGTAGCACTGCCTCAGGGGGCGTAGGTTCACCC. This translates into CASSTASGGVGSP. The whole CDR3 protein reads CASSTASGGVGSPLHF.

The sample holds a few counts of this clone. The read ends 3 residues shy of where the CDR3 ends; the end is completed using the germline J gene. V usage is TRBV6-1 and J usage is TRBJ1-2, with D possibly TRBD1 on 5 matching bases. The V end lost 2 bases, the J end lost 7 bases, and 5 bases lay between the germline ends. Germline V gene data show CDR1 as MNHNS and CDR2 as SASEGT. The CDR3 has 11 residues. The CDR3 region is CASSERGGYTF. The CDR3 bases that were read are TGTGCCAGCAGTGAAAGGGGTGGC.

This clone was seen many times. The DNA read from the CDR3 is TGTGCCAGCAGTTTGGGAGCGGGAGTGGGGGAGACC. It translates to CASSLGAGVGET. The entire CDR3 protein is CASSLGAGVGETQYF. V usage is TRBV7-3 and J usage is TRBJ2-5; 8 nucleotides match TRBD2. The CDR3 is cut off 3 residues early in the read; its end comes from the germline J gene. V gave up 6 bases and J gave up 5 bases; unmatched junction bases: 11. Germline V CDR1 and CDR2: SGHTA, FQGTGA. CDR3 length equals 15 residues.

This clone came up many times. Read data end 3 residues before the CDR3 end; the end is taken from the germline J gene. The chain combines TRBV30 with TRBJ1-1, with D tentatively TRBD1 (6 bases). The CDR3 covers 14 residues. Germline values: CDR1 GTSNPN, CDR2 SVGIG (reference sequence). Trimming took off 0 bases at V and 5 bases at J, with 13 bases between the two ends. The part of the CDR3 DNA that was read is TGTGCCTGGAGTGTACGGAGGGGGAAGACTGAA. It encodes CAWSVRRGKTE. The whole CDR3 sequence is CAWSVRRGKTEAFF.

At least ten counts were recorded for this clone. The CDR3 extends 3 residues past the end of the read, so its final part is completed from the germline J gene. V gene TRBV19 combines with J gene TRBJ2-3; 9 positions agree with TRBD1. The CDR3 has 15 residues. The J segment lost 4 bases and the V segment lost 5 bases, leaving 7 bases of the junction unmatched. The germline gives CDR1 LNHDA, CDR2 SQIVND (reference sequence). The CDR3 reads CASSRTGGRADTQYF. The CDR3 bases that were read are TGTGCCAGTAGTCGCACAGGGGGCCGCGCAGATACG.

This clone was observed a handful of times. The observed sequence ends 3 residues before the CDR3 terminus, with the missing tail filled in from the germline J gene. V gene TRBV5-6 combines with J gene TRBJ2-7, with D unclear. This CDR3 is 14 amino acids long. Germline V gene lookup returns CDR1 SGHDT and CDR2 YYEEEE. The germline V and J ends were trimmed by 0 bases and 3 bases, with 10 bases remaining between them. The sequenced CDR3 bases are TGTGCCAGCAGCTTGGATGCAGATAACTACGAG. Protein sequence: CASSLDADNYE. In full, the CDR3 is CASSLDADNYEQYF.

This clone was seen at least ten times. Read sequence stops 3 residues before the CDR3 end, and the germline J gene provides the missing end. The V and J genes are TRBV30 and TRBJ2-3; 7 bases map to TRBD1. The V segment lost 1 base and the J segment 3 bases; nucleotides outside the gene matches: 4. This CDR3 has 14 amino acids. In germline, CDR1 is GTSNPN, CDR2 SVGIG (reference sequence). This CDR3 reads CAWSASGGTDTQYF. CDR3 bases read: TGTGCCTGGAGTGCATCAGGGGGAACAGATACG. Full variable domain (outside the CDR3, taken from reference TRBV30 and TRBJ2-3): SQTIHQWPATLVQPVGSPLSLECTVEGTSNPNLYWYRQAAGRGLQLLFYSVGIGQISSEVPQNLSASRPQDRQFILSSKKLLLSDSGFYLCAWSASGGTDTQYFGPGTRLTVL.

The sample holds many counts of this clone. The read ends 3 residues early relative to the CDR3; the germline J gene fills the gap. The chain joins TRBV19 to TRBJ2-3, with a weak D call TRBD2 (6 bases). The CDR3 extends over 14 amino acids. Germline V gene lookup returns CDR1 LNHDA and CDR2 SQIVND (reference sequence). Trimming shortened V by 7 bases and J by 0 bases, and 11 bases separated the two germline ends. The CDR3 is CASKERGSTDTQYF. Incomplete CDR3 DNA: TGTGCCAGTAAGGAACGGGGGAGCACAGATACG.

This clone was recorded at least ten times. Read data end 3 residues before the CDR3 end; the end is taken from the germline J gene. The genes are TRBV30 and TRBJ2-3; TRBD2 matches at 7 bases. After removal of 2 bases from V and 6 bases from J, the junction contained 8 bases not matched to a gene. CDR1 is GTSNPN and CDR2 is SVGIG in the germline V gene (reference sequence). This CDR3 is 14 amino acids long. The sequenced CDR3 bases are TGTGCCTGGAGTAGAAGCGGGAATGGGGATACG. This encodes CAWSRSGNGDT. The whole CDR3 protein is CAWSRSGNGDTQYF.

This clone was detected only a few times. This CDR3 is also generated by other DNA sequences in the sample. The CDR3 protein is CASSSGLAGTYEQYF. Incomplete CDR3 DNA: TGTGCCAGCAGTTCGGGGCTAGCGGGTACCTACGAG. V usage is TRBV6-2 or TRBV6-3 and J usage is TRBJ2-7, with TRBD2 identical over 8 bases. The sequence runs out 3 residues before the end of the CDR3; the remainder is reconstructed from the germline J gene. This CDR3 is built from 15 residues. Trimming took 4 bases from V and 2 from J; bases not matched to a gene: 7. Per the germline V gene, CDR1 is MNHEY and CDR2 is SVGEGT.

This clone was seen repeatedly, ten times or more. The sequence runs out 3 residues before the end of the CDR3; the remainder is reconstructed from the germline J gene. J is TRBJ1-1 and V is TRBV6-1, with D possibly being TRBD1 (6 bases). The germline V gene encodes CDR1 MNHNS and CDR2 SASEGT. Trimming stripped 0 bases from V and 4 bases from J, with 12 bases between. This CDR3 is built from 15 residues. The CDR3 loop is CASSEADGGATEAFF. Incomplete CDR3 DNA: TGTGCCAGCAGTGAAGCGGACGGGGGGGCCACTGAA.

This clone was observed at least ten times. With the read ending 3 residues before the CDR3 end, the germline J gene is used to fill in that end. This rearrangement joins TRBV14 to TRBJ1-6, with a possible D match to TRBD1 (5 bases). CDR1 SGHDN and CDR2 FVKESK come from the germline V gene. The CDR3 has 16 amino acids. V was cut by 4 bases and J by 6 bases, with 16 bases left in between. CDR3 residues: CASSPAGGYRNSPLHF. The DNA read from the CDR3 is TGTGCCAGCAGCCCCGCCGGGGGATATCGTAATTCACCC. The full variable domain, rest sourced from reference TRBV14 and TRBJ1-6, is EAGVTQFPSHSVIEKGQTVTLRCDPISGHDNLYWYRRVMGKEIKFLLHFVKESKQDESGMPNNRFLAERTGGTYSTLKVQPAELEDSGVYFCASSPAGGYRNSPLHFGNGTRLTVT.

Notes on this clone: With the read ending 3 residues before the CDR3 end, the germline J gene is used to fill in that end. This chain uses TRBV7-2 with TRBJ2-5; D possibly corresponds to TRBD2 (6 bases). The CDR3 totals 13 residues. The germline CDR1 and CDR2 sequences are SGHTA and FQGNSA. The ends were cut back, 1 base at V and 7 bases at J, with 10 bases in the middle. The part of the CDR3 DNA that was read is TGTGCCAGCAGCTTAGAACTAGCTGTGACC. This codes for CASSLELAVT. In full, the CDR3 is CASSLELAVTQYF.

This clone has at least ten counts. The read ends 3 residues early relative to the CDR3; the germline J gene fills the gap. The rearrangement links TRBV5-4 to TRBJ2-7, with 8 nucleotides matching TRBD1. The V segment lost 0 bases and the J segment 3 bases; nucleotides outside the gene matches: 2. Germline-derived CDR1 and CDR2 are SGHNT and YYREEE (reference sequence). The CDR3 has 14 residues. CDR3 sequence: CASSLAGTGYEQYF. The CDR3 DNA, read in part, is TGTGCCAGCAGCTTGGCCGGGACAGGCTACGAG.

In regard to this clone: The read ends 3 residues shy of where the CDR3 ends; the end is completed using the germline J gene. This chain uses TRBV19 with TRBJ2-3; the match to TRBD2 covers 13 bases. The CDR3 spans 15 residues. V lost 6 bases, J lost 5 bases, and 5 bases stayed unmatched. Germline loops: CDR1 LNHDA, CDR2 SQIVND (reference sequence). The CDR3 reads CASSTSGGAGDTQYF. The sequenced CDR3 bases are TGTGCCAGTAGCACTAGCGGGGGGGCGGGAGATACG.

This clone was found many times. The read terminates 3 residues ahead of where the CDR3 ends, so the germline J gene completes it. The gene calls are TRBV6-1 and TRBJ1-2; 8 bases agree with TRBD1. The CDR3 sequence is 14 residues long. The germline CDR1 and CDR2 sequences are MNHNS and SASEGT. J gave up 7 bases and V 1 base, and 5 bases lay outside the gene matches. The DNA read from the CDR3 is TGTGCCAGCAGTGAAGGGACAGGGCAACGTGGC. The encoded protein is CASSEGTGQRG. The whole CDR3 is CASSEGTGQRGYTF.

This clone was detected ten times or more. The DNA ends 3 residues before the CDR3 does, and the rest of the CDR3 is filled in from the germline J gene. The chain combines TRBV30 with TRBJ2-1; 10 positions match TRBD2. This CDR3 comprises 14 residues. CDR1 and CDR2 (germline): GTSNPN, SVGIG (reference sequence). The V segment lost 2 bases and the J segment 4 bases; nucleotides outside the gene matches: 2. Incomplete CDR3 DNA: TGTGCCTGGAGTTTAGCGGGAGGTTACAATGAG. Protein product: CAWSLAGGYNE. The entire CDR3 reads CAWSLAGGYNEQFF. Together with reference TRBV30 and TRBJ2-1, the CDR3 gives the full variable domain: SQTIHQWPATLVQPVGSPLSLECTVEGTSNPNLYWYRQAAGRGLQLLFYSVGIGQISSEVPQNLSASRPQDRQFILSSKKLLLSDSGFYLCAWSLAGGYNEQFFGPGTRLTVL.

Remarks on this clone: The read ends 3 residues shy of where the CDR3 ends; the end is completed using the germline J gene. This rearrangement joins TRBV6-2 or TRBV6-3 to TRBJ2-7, with 9 nucleotides matching TRBD2. J gave up 1 base and V 3 bases, and 1 base lay outside the gene matches. This CDR3 is 14 amino acids long. CDR1 is MNHEY and CDR2 is SVGEGT in the germline V gene. CDR3 bases read: TGTGCCAGCAGTTATCTAGCGGGGTCCTACGAG. Protein: CASSYLAGSYE. Given in full, the CDR3 is CASSYLAGSYEQYF.

This clone came up many times. The read falls 3 residues short of the CDR3 end, and the missing part is taken from the germline J gene. The chain uses TRBV6-2 or TRBV6-3 and TRBJ2-7; unclear D gene. Germline V CDR1 and CDR2: MNHEY, SVGEGT. Trimming left V 0 bases short and J 0 bases short, with 6 bases between. This CDR3 is built from 14 residues. The CDR3 loop is CASSYSPVSYEQYF. Incomplete CDR3 DNA: TGTGCCAGCAGTTACTCTCCAGTCTCCTACGAG.

There are many counts of this clone. The read halts 3 residues ahead of the CDR3 end, with the missing end drawn from the germline J gene. This chain connects TRBV7-8 to TRBJ2-5, with TRBD2 identical over 7 bases. The CDR3 is 18 residues long. The V segment lost 1 base and the J segment 4 bases; nucleotides outside the gene matches: 15. The germline CDR1 and CDR2 sequences are SGHVS and FQNEAQ. The sequenced CDR3 bases are TGTGCCAGCAGCTTAGGCGGTTTGGGCGGGAGATCGGGAGAGACC. This gives the protein CASSLGGLGGRSGET. The full CDR3 reads CASSLGGLGGRSGETQYF.

Points on this clone: The missing CDR3 end, 3 residues past where the read stops, is filled in from the germline J gene. V gene TRBV6-2 or TRBV6-3 combines with J gene TRBJ2-7; TRBD1 is a possible D gene (6 bases). This CDR3 has 13 residues. Trimming removed 3 bases at V and 4 bases at J, with 10 bases between. Germline CDR1 is MNHEY and CDR2 is SVGEGT. The sequenced CDR3 bases are TGTGCCAGCAGTTATGGAACAGGGTACGAG. Residues: CASSYGTGYE. The whole CDR3 protein reads CASSYGTGYEQYF.